This T cell receptor (beta chain) comes out of a study of early T cells in non-severe SARS-CoV-2 infection. TCRdb itself ran the 5' RACE reads through MiXCR, one entry per CDR3 protein. The table shows about 64,000 distinct CDR3 sequences, with roughly 13% occurring only once. Germline CDR1 SEHNR, CDR2 FQNEAQ (reference sequence). The CDR3 sequence is 13 residues long. The V gene lost 5 bases and the J gene lost 5 bases, with 13 bases spanning the gap. The TCR was taken from an adult who was a healthcare worker with PCR-confirmed SARS-CoV-2 infection or an uninfected control (not recorded which). The source was whole blood, collected at baseline. V is TRBV7-9 and J is TRBJ2-7; D is perhaps TRBD1 (6 bases). CDR3 sequence: CASSTESGDEQYF. The CDR3 DNA reads as TGTGCCAGCAGCACGGAGTCAGGGGACGAGCAGTACTTC.